The 31 T cell receptor beta chains presented below share a single source sample, sequenced in a study of PD-1 blockade in classical Hodgkin lymphoma. Sequencing used immunoSEQ multiplex PCR; TCRdb keeps in-frame clones, though not all of them. The table has tens of thousands of clones, around 90% seen once. All patients experienced relapse after autologous stem cell transplantation, and brentuximab vedotin exposure was variable. The source was peripheral blood mononuclear cells (PBMCs), collected at baseline. The receptors were gathered from a human donor with classical Hodgkin lymphoma.

The V and J genes are TRBV7-8 and TRBJ2-7, with a weak D call TRBD2 (6 bases). The length of the CDR3 is 15 residues. Germline-derived CDR1 and CDR2 are SGHVS and FQNEAQ. V lost 4 bases and J 2 bases, leaving 15 bases between the germline ends. The CDR3 DNA reads as TGTGCCAGCAGCTCAAAAGGGACTTACACCTACGAGCAGTACTTC. It encodes CASSSKGTYTYEQYF.

This CDR3 reads CASSLSLRANYGYTF. The CDR3 bases are TGTGCCAGCAGCTTGTCACTCAGAGCTAACTATGGCTACACCTTC. This chain joins TRBV5-5 and TRBJ1-2; D is unresolved. The V and J ends lost 1 base and 0 bases respectively, with 10 bases between them. The CDR3 loop spans 15 amino acids. CDR1 SGHKS and CDR2 YYEKEE come from the germline V gene (reference sequence).

This clone was seen a single time. V and J are TRBV7-9 and TRBJ2-3; perhaps TRBD2 as D (6 bases). V was pared by 11 bases and J by 4 bases, with 19 bases between. Germline lookup yields CDR1 SEHNR and CDR2 FQNEAQ (reference sequence). This CDR3 spans 14 amino acids. In DNA, the CDR3 is TGTGCCGCCCTCACGGGGACTGGCCCAGATACGCAGTATTTT. This encodes CAALTGTGPDTQYF.

J is TRBJ1-3 and V is TRBV6-1; no definite D call. This CDR3 is built from 13 residues. V lost 7 bases to trimming and J lost 6 bases, with 13 bases between them. Germline V lookup: CDR1 MNHNS, CDR2 SASEGT. This CDR3 is CASMGVQINTIYF. The CDR3 nucleotides are TGTGCCAGCATGGGTGTACAGATAAACACCATATATTTT.

The V call is TRBV5-1, the J call TRBJ2-7; 11 bases align to TRBD1. Germline CDR1 reads SGHRS; CDR2 reads YFSETQ. Trimming at V came to 1 base and at J to 6 bases, leaving 6 bases not matched to a gene. The length of the CDR3 is 15 residues. In nucleotides, the CDR3 is TGCGCCAGCAGCTTGAAGGGGACAGGGGGAGCCGAGCAGTACTTC. Protein product: CASSLKGTGGAEQYF.

This clone appeared a few times. The gene calls are TRBV15 and TRBJ1-5, with D unclear. The CDR3 is made up of 13 amino acids. Looked up from germline, CDR1 is LNHNV and CDR2 is YYDKDF (reference sequence). V lost 6 bases to trimming and J lost 4 bases, with 10 bases between them. The CDR3 is CATSPGRNQPQHF. The CDR3 bases are TGTGCCACCAGTCCCGGACGTAATCAGCCCCAGCATTTT.

This sequence joins TRBV7-9 and TRBJ1-1; TRBD1 is a possible D gene (5 bases). The CDR3 extends over 15 amino acids. The ends were cut back, 2 bases at V and 1 base at J, with 11 bases in the middle. Germline V CDR1 and CDR2: SEHNR, FQNEAQ (reference sequence). CDR3 coding DNA: TGTGCCAGCAGCTTATGGGGGACGGGGAACACTGAAGCTTTCTTT. Translation: CASSLWGTGNTEAFF.

The chain joins TRBV7-2 to TRBJ1-2; no clear D. The CDR3 consists of 14 residues. The germline V and J ends were trimmed by 5 bases and 3 bases, with 13 bases remaining between them. Per germline, CDR1 SGHTA and CDR2 FQGNSA. The CDR3 DNA reads as TGTGCCAGCAGCCCCGACGGGTCCGACTATGGCTACACCTTC. Its protein is CASSPDGSDYGYTF.

CDR3 residues: CASSQERRENYEQYF. CDR3 nucleotides: TGCGCCAGCAGCCAAGAGCGCCGGGAAAACTACGAGCAGTACTTC. V gene TRBV4-1 combines with J gene TRBJ2-7; D possibly corresponds to TRBD2 (5 bases). Germline loops: CDR1 MGHRA, CDR2 YSYEKL. Trimming cost V 0 bases and J 3 bases, with 12 bases left between them. CDR3 size: 15 residues.

The chain couples TRBV7-9 to TRBJ2-5, with 8 bases matching TRBD1. Germline-derived CDR1 and CDR2 are SEHNR and FQNEAQ (reference sequence). With V trimmed by 4 bases and J by 5 bases, 6 bases remained unmatched. This CDR3 has 14 residues. The CDR3 DNA reads TGTGCCAGCAGCTCGGGACAGGTTGAGGAGACCCAGTACTTC. Protein product: CASSSGQVEETQYF.

This chain connects TRBV7-2 to TRBJ1-3; D is uncertain. V was cut by 3 bases and J by 7 bases, with 7 bases left in between. The CDR3 runs to 12 residues. From germline, CDR1 is SGHTA and CDR2 FQGNSA. CDR3 nucleotide sequence: TGTGCCAGCAGCTTTGGGGTGAACACCATATATTTT. Translated, it gives CASSFGVNTIYF.

The gene calls are TRBV5-4 and TRBJ1-5; D gene ambiguous. CDR1 is SGHNT and CDR2 is YYREEE in the germline V gene (reference sequence). Trimming removed 5 bases from V and 5 bases from J, with 11 bases in between. The CDR3 length is 13 residues. Here the CDR3 reads CASRGLRDQPQHF. The CDR3 DNA sequence: TGTGCCAGCAGGGGGTTGCGAGATCAGCCCCAGCATTTT.

The gene calls are TRBV19 and TRBJ1-2; D gene ambiguous. Looked up from germline, CDR1 is LNHDA and CDR2 is SQIVND (reference sequence). V gave up 2 bases and J gave up 5 bases, with 9 bases separating them. The CDR3 sequence is 13 residues long. The CDR3 bases are TGTGCCAGTAGTATACGGGAAACTTATGGCTACACCTTC. Its translation is CASSIRETYGYTF.

The chain carries TRBV4-3 and TRBJ1-2; tentatively, D is TRBD1 (6 bases). CDR3 length equals 14 residues. Deletions cut 4 bases from V and 8 bases from J, with 17 bases between. Per the germline V gene, CDR1 is LGHNA and CDR2 is YSLEER. CDR3 protein: CASSPLGGGQGYTF. The CDR3, as DNA: TGCGCCAGCAGCCCCTTAGGGGGGGGCCAGGGCTACACCTTC.

The chain recombines TRBV12-5 with TRBJ1-5, with D unresolved. This CDR3 has 14 amino acids. Looked up from germline, CDR1 is LGHNT and CDR2 is FRNRAP. V was clipped by 6 bases and J by 1 base, with 10 bases between them. DNA of the CDR3: TGTGCTAGTGGGACCGAAAGGAGCAATCAGCCCCAGCATTTT. Its protein product is CASGTERSNQPQHF.

This sequence joins TRBV5-1 and TRBJ2-2; TRBD2 matches 10 bases. Germline trimming cut 2 bases from V and 4 bases from J; bases unmatched to any gene: 5. CDR1 is SGHRS, CDR2 YFSETQ, per germline. The CDR3 is made up of 16 amino acids. The CDR3 nucleotides are TGCGCCAGCAGCTTTTCTAGCGGGAGCAGCACCGGGGAGCTGTTTTTT. Its protein product is CASSFSSGSSTGELFF. Filled out from reference TRBV5-1 and TRBJ2-2, the complete variable domain reads KAGVTQTPRYLIKTRGQQVTLSCSPISGHRSVSWYQQTPGQGLQFLFEYFSETQRNKGNFPGRFSGRQFSNSRSEMNVSTLELGDSALYLCASSFSSGSSTGELFFGEGSRLTVL.

The chain has TRBV4-3 and TRBJ1-4; D not resolved. Germline loops: CDR1 LGHNA, CDR2 YSLEER. CDR3 length equals 15 residues. V was trimmed by 1 base and J by 0 bases, leaving 6 bases between them. This chain's CDR3 is CASSQGGATNEKLFF. DNA for the CDR3: TGCGCCAGCAGCCAAGGAGGTGCAACTAATGAAAAACTGTTTTTT.

A few counts support this clone. The V call is TRBV19, the J call TRBJ1-5; D remains ambiguous. CDR1 and CDR2 (germline): LNHDA, SQIVND (reference sequence). The CDR3 sequence is 16 residues long. The germline V and J ends were trimmed by 4 bases and 6 bases, with 19 bases remaining between them. CDR3 in DNA: TGTGCCAGTAGTACACCGGGCTCCCCGGGCGGTCAGCCCCAGCATTTT. Translating gives CASSTPGSPGGQPQHF.

V gene TRBV28 combines with J gene TRBJ2-5; possibly TRBD2 for D (5 bases). Trimming removed 1 base at V and 2 bases at J, with 8 bases between. CDR1 is MDHEN, CDR2 SYDVKM, per germline. The CDR3 has 14 residues. CDR3 in DNA: TGTGCCAGCAGTTTATTGACTAATCAAGAGACCCAGTACTTC. The encoded protein is CASSLLTNQETQYF. The full variable domain, completed using reference TRBV28 and TRBJ2-5, is DVKVTQSSRYLVKRTGEKVFLECVQDMDHENMFWYRQDPGLGLRLIYFSYDVKMKEKGDIPEGYSVSREKKERFSLILESASTNQTSMYLCASSLLTNQETQYFGPGTRLLVL.

The chain has TRBV6-1 and TRBJ1-4; D is undetermined. The CDR3 covers 14 residues. Per the germline V gene, CDR1 is MNHNS and CDR2 is SASEGT. The germline V and J ends were trimmed by 5 bases and 5 bases, with 12 bases remaining between them. The chain's CDR3 is CASSRWQLNEKLFF. DNA for the CDR3: TGTGCCAGCAGTCGGTGGCAGTTAAATGAAAAACTGTTTTTT.

This chain links TRBV6-1 with TRBJ1-2; TRBD1 might be the D (6 bases). The V gene lost 3 bases and the J gene lost 7 bases, with 12 bases spanning the gap. The CDR3 is 13 amino acids. Germline V gene data show CDR1 as MNHNS and CDR2 as SASEGT. CDR3 residues: CASSDRGRGGYTF. CDR3 bases: TGTGCCAGCAGTGACCGGGGGCGCGGTGGCTACACCTTC.

The V gene is TRBV30, the J gene TRBJ1-4; D uncertain. CDR1 is GTSNPN, CDR2 SVGIG, per germline (reference sequence). The CDR3 length is 12 residues. Trimming pared 4 bases from V and 7 bases from J, leaving 10 bases between. CDR3 coding DNA: TGTGCCTGGACAACCGGGGTTGAAAAACTGTTTTTT. The encoded protein is CAWTTGVEKLFF.

The CDR3 bases are TGTGCCAGTCGATCACCGTTAAGAGGGTTAGGAGCTTTCTTT. This sequence encodes CASRSPLRGLGAFF. The J gene is TRBJ1-1, the V gene TRBV28; D remains unclear. The CDR3 runs 14 residues. Between the trimmed V and J ends, which lost 9 bases and 10 bases, there was a span of 24 bases. Per the germline V gene, CDR1 is MDHEN and CDR2 is SYDVKM.

The chain joins TRBV10-2 to TRBJ2-3, with TRBD2 matching over 9 bases. The CDR3 has 17 amino acids. Germline CDR1 WSHSY, CDR2 SAAADI. With 0 bases clipped from V and 3 bases from J, the junction kept 7 bases outside the gene matches. The CDR3 DNA follows: TGCGCCAGCAGTGAGTCGCGCGGGAGGGCCGGAACAGATACGCAGTATTTT. Its translation is CASSESRGRAGTDTQYF.

The V and J genes are TRBV13 and TRBJ2-2, with 9 bases aligning to TRBD1. The CDR3 is 20 residues long. CDR1 and CDR2 (germline): PRHDT, FYEKMQ (reference sequence). The trim removed 5 bases at V and 6 bases at J, leaving 22 bases unmatched. For the CDR3, the DNA is TGTGCCAGCAGCCAACGCTACACAGGGGGCGGGCTTCAATCGGCCGGGGAGCTGTTTTTT. Protein: CASSQRYTGGGLQSAGELFF.

This chain links TRBV7-2 with TRBJ1-4; D is unresolved. With 1 base removed from V and 8 bases from J, the gap between germline ends came to 8 bases. Per germline, CDR1 SGHTA and CDR2 FQGNSA. The CDR3 spans 13 residues. The CDR3 region has the DNA TGTGCCAGCAGCTTAGGCCGGCGCGAAAAACTGTTTTTT. Translating gives CASSLGRREKLFF.

This clone came up once. V usage is TRBV5-1 and J usage is TRBJ1-4, with TRBD1 as a possible D gene (5 bases). V gave up 0 bases and J gave up 6 bases, with 12 bases separating them. This CDR3 comprises 15 residues. The germline V gene encodes CDR1 SGHRS and CDR2 YFSETQ. In DNA form, the CDR3 reads TGCGCCAGCAGCTTGGAATCGGGGGTACATGAAAAACTGTTTTTT. This encodes CASSLESGVHEKLFF.

The chain has TRBV7-2 and TRBJ2-1; 12 positions agree with TRBD1. In germline, CDR1 is SGHTA, CDR2 FQGNSA. V was clipped by 0 bases and J by 8 bases; unmatched bases: 2. The CDR3 contains 15 residues. The CDR3 DNA reads TGTGCCAGCAGCTTAGCAGGGACAGGGGGCTATGAGCAGTTCTTC. It specifies CASSLAGTGGYEQFF.

The J gene is TRBJ1-1, the V gene TRBV6-5; the D is unclear. The V gene lost 6 bases and the J gene lost 2 bases, with 10 bases spanning the gap. The CDR3 consists of 13 residues. The germline gives CDR1 MNHEY, CDR2 SVGAGI. DNA for the CDR3: TGTGCCAGCAGCCCGATTCTTAACACTGAAGCTTTCTTT. It codes for CASSPILNTEAFF.

The V and J genes are TRBV7-6 and TRBJ2-3; possibly TRBD2 for D (5 bases). The CDR3 contains 15 residues. V lost 5 bases and J 6 bases, leaving 18 bases between the germline ends. Germline assignment: CDR1 SGHVS and CDR2 FNYEAQ. CDR3 nucleotides: TGTGCCAGCAGCACCACGGGAAGTTTCGAGGATACGCAGTATTTT. It yields the protein CASSTTGSFEDTQYF.

V usage is TRBV6-5 and J usage is TRBJ1-2; 7 nucleotides match TRBD1. CDR1 is MNHEY, CDR2 SVGAGI, per germline. This CDR3 spans 14 amino acids. V trimming: 7 bases; J trimming: 2 bases; junction bases outside the gene matches: 7. CDR3 nucleotide sequence: TGTGCCAGCATACCGACAGGGTCCAACTATGGCTACACCTTC. Protein sequence: CASIPTGSNYGYTF.